The 2 T cell receptor beta chains reported below all come from one sample, sequenced in a study of blood T cell repertoires in COVID-19. Sequencing used immunoSEQ multiplex PCR; TCRdb keeps in-frame clones, though not all of them. The sample lists approximately 210,000 clones; around 80% were seen once. What was sequenced was PBMCs or T cells enriched from blood (not recorded which). Receptor source: a young man with acute COVID-19.

This chain connects TRBV6-5 to TRBJ1-1, with 7 bases matching TRBD1. The V gene's germline CDR1 is MNHEY and CDR2 SVGAGI. There are 14 residues in the CDR3. With V trimmed by 6 bases and J by 1 base, 5 bases remained unmatched. CDR3 amino acids: CASRDRAANTEAFF. CDR3 DNA: TGTGCCAGCAGAGACAGGGCAGCGAACACTGAAGCTTTCTTT.

This clone was seen a few times. DNA for the CDR3: TGTGCCAGTAGTCATGTTGGCCAGGGCTACACCTTC. It specifies CASSHVGQGYTF. The chain links TRBV19 to TRBJ1-2; D not certain. The CDR3 extends over 12 amino acids. The germline CDR1 and CDR2 sequences are LNHDA and SQIVND (reference sequence). Trimming took off 5 bases at V and 8 bases at J, with 12 bases between the two ends.